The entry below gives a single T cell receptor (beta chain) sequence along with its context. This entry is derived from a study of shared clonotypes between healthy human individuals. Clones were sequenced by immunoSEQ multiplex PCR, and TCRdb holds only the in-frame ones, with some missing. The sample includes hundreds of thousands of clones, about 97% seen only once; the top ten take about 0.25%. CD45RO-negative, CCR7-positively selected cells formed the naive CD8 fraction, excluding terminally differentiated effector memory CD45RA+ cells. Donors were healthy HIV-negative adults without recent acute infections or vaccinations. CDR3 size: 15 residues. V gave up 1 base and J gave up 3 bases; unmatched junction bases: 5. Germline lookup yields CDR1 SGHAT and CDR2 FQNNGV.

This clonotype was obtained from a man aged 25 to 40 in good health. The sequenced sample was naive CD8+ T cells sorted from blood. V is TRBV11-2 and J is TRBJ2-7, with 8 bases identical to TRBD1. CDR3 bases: TGTGCCAGCAGCTTAGGACGGGGGACAGGCTACGAGCAGTACTTC. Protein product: CASSLGRGTGYEQYF.